This TCR beta chain derives from a study of human thymus T cells. Germline loops: CDR1 PRHDT, CDR2 FYEKMQ (reference sequence). With 4 bases clipped from V and 6 bases from J, the junction kept 7 bases outside the gene matches. The CDR3 runs 16 residues. All donors were healthy Finnish infants who were undergoing corrective surgery to treat congenital heart defects. A roughly 0.45-1 mL peripheral blood aliquot was taken intraoperatively from four of eight donors. In this sample, this clone turned up once. Its antigen remains unidentified. General study results and limits: Within thymic and blood repertoires, V and J gene usage appeared to be biased.

Sequenced by immunoSEQ multiplex PCR; TCRdb stores in-frame clones only, minus some. The sample contains about 60,000 clones, 94% of which appear only once. This TCR came from a boy under two years old with a congenital heart defect but otherwise immunologically healthy. Material: blood. The chain recombines TRBV13 with TRBJ2-7; 15 bases map to TRBD2. CDR3 nucleotides: TGTGCCAGCAGCTACAGGACTAGCGGGGGGGCCGGCGAGCAGTACTTC. It yields the protein CASSYRTSGGAGEQYF. Filled out from reference TRBV13 and TRBJ2-7, the complete variable domain reads AAGVIQSPRHLIKEKRETATLKCYPIPRHDTVYWYQQGPGQDPQFLISFYEKMQSDKGSIPDRFSAQQFSDYHSELNMSSLELGDSALYFCASSYRTSGGAGEQYFGPGTRLTVT.